The present T cell receptor (beta chain) was sequenced within a study of blood T cell repertoires in COVID-19. Study summary: Samples representing acute and convalescent COVID-19 were sourced from the United States, Italy and Spain. Nucleic acid was either cDNA or gDNA, and it came from T cells, B-cell-depleted T cells, or PBMCs.

Germline loops: CDR1 MDHEN, CDR2 SYDVKM. Germline trimming cut 5 bases from V and 6 bases from J; bases unmatched to any gene: 10. The CDR3 totals 15 residues. Measured with immunoSEQ multiplex PCR; TCRdb has only the in-frame clones, and not every one. The sample holds around 440,000 clones; about nine tenths are singletons and the top ten take roughly 13%. Patients of the Seattle cohort, enrolled during active infection, were followed longitudinally. The specimen sequenced was peripheral blood. The V call is TRBV28, the J call TRBJ2-1, with 7 bases identical to TRBD1. The TCR sequence derives from a woman in her 50s with COVID-19, enrolled during active disease. The CDR3 DNA sequence: TGTGCCAGCAGTGAGCTAGACAGGGTGAGCAATGAGCAGTTCTTC. Its protein product is CASSELDRVSNEQFF.